Presented here are 29 T cell receptor beta chains from one specimen sequenced in a study of blood T cell repertoires in COVID-19. The protocol was immunoSEQ multiplex PCR, while the TCRdb copy is restricted to in-frame clones and leaves out a portion. This sample yields 300,000 or so clones, of which approximately 90% are seen a single time; 6.9% belongs to the top ten. The material sequenced was peripheral blood. These receptors all stem from a young woman who had recovered from COVID-19.

This chain connects TRBV5-6 to TRBJ1-4; 8 bases fit TRBD1. Germline loops: CDR1 SGHDT, CDR2 YYEEEE. The CDR3 extends over 14 amino acids. V lost 4 bases and J lost 4; bases outside the gene matches: 3. CDR3 region: CASSRDRHNEKLFF. CDR3 coding DNA: TGTGCCAGCAGCCGGGACAGGCATAATGAAAAACTGTTTTTT.

The chain uses TRBV7-9 and TRBJ1-2; no clear D gene. The length of the CDR3 is 14 residues. V was shortened by 5 bases and J by 4 bases, with 14 bases between the two germline ends. CDR1 and CDR2 (germline): SEHNR, FQNEAQ (reference sequence). As DNA, the CDR3 is TGTGCCAGCAGCCCAGCCTGGGAGGGCTATGGCTACACCTTC. This gives the protein CASSPAWEGYGYTF.

The chain combines TRBV18 with TRBJ2-3; D is undetermined. Deletions cut 5 bases from V and 3 bases from J, with 6 bases between. There are 12 residues in the CDR3. CDR1 and CDR2 (germline): KGHSH, LQKENI. The chain's CDR3 is CASSERTDTQYF. CDR3 in DNA: TGTGCCAGCTCAGAGAGAACAGATACGCAGTATTTT.

This sequence joins TRBV4-1 and TRBJ2-3, with D possibly matching TRBD1 (6 bases). The CDR3 is 16 residues long. Trimming cost V 6 bases and J 0 bases, with 16 bases left between them. CDR1 MGHRA and CDR2 YSYEKL come from the germline V gene. In nucleotides, the CDR3 is TGCGCCAGCAGTAAAGCTGGACAGAGGAGCACAGATACGCAGTATTTT. It encodes CASSKAGQRSTDTQYF.

The chain employs TRBV7-9 and TRBJ2-1; tentatively, D is TRBD2 (5 bases). Germline lookup yields CDR1 SEHNR and CDR2 FQNEAQ (reference sequence). There are 12 residues in the CDR3. V was cut by 1 base and J by 12 bases, with 10 bases left in between. The CDR3 DNA follows: TGTGCCAGCAGCTTAGAAGTAGGAGGGCAGTTCTTC. The encoded protein is CASSLEVGGQFF.

The CDR3 reads CASRALYQETQYF. The CDR3 DNA is TGTGCCAGCAGAGCATTGTACCAAGAGACCCAGTACTTC. The chain recombines TRBV7-9 with TRBJ2-5, with D uncertain. Germline loops: CDR1 SEHNR, CDR2 FQNEAQ (reference sequence). This CDR3 spans 13 amino acids. Trimming pared 6 bases from V and 0 bases from J, leaving 8 bases between.

The V gene is TRBV6-1, the J gene TRBJ1-4, with no clear D. The V end was cut by 1 base, the J end by 10 bases, with 16 bases between. This CDR3 has 15 amino acids. CDR1 is MNHNS and CDR2 is SASEGT in the germline V gene. The CDR3 reads CASSEEGGSWRKLFF. The CDR3 bases are TGTGCCAGCAGTGAAGAAGGAGGCTCTTGGCGAAAACTGTTTTTT.

V usage is TRBV19 and J usage is TRBJ2-7, with 7 positions matching TRBD2. Germline V gene sequence: CDR1 LNHDA, CDR2 SQIVND (reference sequence). Losses at the gene ends were 6 bases for V and 0 bases for J; bases not matched to a gene: 8. This CDR3 has 15 amino acids. The DNA of the CDR3 is TGTGCCAGTAGATCTGGGGGAGGGCACTCCTACGAGCAGTACTTC. This gives the protein CASRSGGGHSYEQYF.

This clone was seen only a few times. This chain joins TRBV6-5 and TRBJ1-6; D uncertain. The CDR3 has 14 residues. Germline CDR1 and CDR2: MNHEY and SVGAGI. V dropped 6 bases and J dropped 5 bases, with 11 bases sitting between them. CDR3: CASREGRHNSPLHF. DNA of the CDR3: TGTGCCAGCAGGGAGGGAAGGCATAATTCACCCCTCCACTTT.

The V gene is TRBV7-2, the J gene TRBJ2-5, with D unclear. The V end was cut by 2 bases, the J end by 5 bases, with 9 bases between. Germline assignment: CDR1 SGHTA and CDR2 FQGNSA. This CDR3 has 13 amino acids. Here the CDR3 DNA reads TGTGCCAGCAGCTTATCGCCACGGGAGACCCAGTACTTC. It translates to CASSLSPRETQYF. The full variable domain, in which reference TRBV7-2 and TRBJ2-5 provide the parts outside the CDR3, is GAGVSQSPSNKVTEKGKDVELRCDPISGHTALYWYRQSLGQGLEFLIYFQGNSAPDKSGLPSDRFSAERTGGSVSTLTIQRTQQEDSAVYLCASSLSPRETQYFGPGTRLLVL.

The chain carries TRBV2 and TRBJ1-1; D is uncertain. Looked up from germline, CDR1 is SNHLY and CDR2 is FYNNEI. The germline V and J ends were trimmed by 7 bases and 0 bases, with 6 bases remaining between them. The CDR3 totals 12 residues. This CDR3 is CASTSMNTEAFF. CDR3 DNA: TGTGCCAGCACTTCTATGAACACTGAAGCTTTCTTT.

This clone came up once. The chain carries TRBV28 and TRBJ1-3; D unclear. Trimming shortened V by 3 bases and J by 4 bases, and 22 bases separated the two germline ends. CDR3 length equals 18 residues. The germline CDR1 and CDR2 sequences are MDHEN and SYDVKM. The CDR3 spells CASSFSPAQAVYGNTIYF. In nucleotides, the CDR3 is TGTGCCAGCAGTTTCTCGCCAGCCCAGGCAGTTTACGGAAACACCATATATTTT. Variable domain in full (rest from reference TRBV28 and TRBJ1-3): DVKVTQSSRYLVKRTGEKVFLECVQDMDHENMFWYRQDPGLGLRLIYFSYDVKMKEKGDIPEGYSVSREKKERFSLILESASTNQTSMYLCASSFSPAQAVYGNTIYFGEGSWLTVV.

CDR3 protein: CASSLTASQGRGYGYTF. DNA of the CDR3: TGCGCCAGCAGCTTGACGGCCTCCCAGGGGAGAGGATATGGCTACACCTTC. The chain recombines TRBV5-1 with TRBJ1-2; TRBD1 might be the D (6 bases). Germline CDR1 reads SGHRS; CDR2 reads YFSETQ. The ends were cut back, 1 base at V and 5 bases at J, with 21 bases in the middle. The CDR3 runs to 17 residues. The variable domain in full, completed from reference TRBV5-1 and TRBJ1-2, reads KAGVTQTPRYLIKTRGQQVTLSCSPISGHRSVSWYQQTPGQGLQFLFEYFSETQRNKGNFPGRFSGRQFSNSRSEMNVSTLELGDSALYLCASSLTASQGRGYGYTFGSGTRLTVV.

This chain connects TRBV3-1 (or the pseudogene TRBV3-2) to TRBJ1-2; D may be TRBD1 (6 bases). Trimming took off 0 bases at V and 8 bases at J, with 10 bases between the two ends. CDR3 length: 13 residues. Germline CDR1 LGHDT, CDR2 YNNKEL (reference sequence). The CDR3 here is CASSQDWQGGYTF. Written as DNA, the CDR3 is TGTGCCAGCAGCCAAGATTGGCAGGGGGGCTACACCTTC.

The genes are TRBV5-4 and TRBJ2-3; no definite D call. The CDR3 spans 15 residues. CDR1 and CDR2 from the germline V gene are SGHNT and YYREEE (reference sequence). Trimming took off 1 base at V and 0 bases at J, with 9 bases between the two ends. This CDR3 is CASSLRQLSTDTQYF. CDR3 nucleotide sequence: TGTGCCAGCAGCTTGAGACAACTGAGCACAGATACGCAGTATTTT. The variable domain in full, completed from reference TRBV5-4 and TRBJ2-3, reads ETGVTQSPTHLIKTRGQQVTLRCSSQSGHNTVSWYQQALGQGPQFIFQYYREEENGRGNFPPRFSGLQFPNYSSELNVNALELDDSALYLCASSLRQLSTDTQYFGPGTRLTVL.

Only a few counts were recorded for this clone. The chain employs TRBV5-5 and TRBJ1-6; D might be TRBD1 (6 bases). This CDR3 contains 12 residues. V shed 4 bases and J shed 14 bases, with 13 bases lying between them. Per the germline V gene, CDR1 is SGHKS and CDR2 is YYEKEE (reference sequence). CDR3 DNA: TGTGCCAGCAGCGCCACAGGGTCCACCCTCCACTTT. Its protein is CASSATGSTLHF.

The chain has TRBV7-9 and TRBJ1-1; no clear D. CDR1 and CDR2 (germline): SEHNR, FQNEAQ (reference sequence). The CDR3 contains 15 residues. V dropped 0 bases and J dropped 1 base, with 9 bases sitting between them. CDR3 nucleotide sequence: TGTGCCAGCAGCTTAGCGTATGGCAGGAACACTGAAGCTTTCTTT. It codes for CASSLAYGRNTEAFF.

The chain links TRBV2 to TRBJ2-2; 9 bases line up with TRBD1. The CDR3 runs to 14 residues. Looked up from germline, CDR1 is SNHLY and CDR2 is FYNNEI. V gave up 6 bases and J gave up 1 base; unmatched junction bases: 0. This chain's CDR3 is CASRGQGNTGELFF. DNA for the CDR3: TGTGCCAGCAGGGGACAGGGGAACACCGGGGAGCTGTTTTTT.

This chain connects TRBV28 to TRBJ1-2; the match to TRBD1 covers 10 bases. CDR1 MDHEN and CDR2 SYDVKM come from the germline V gene. The CDR3 is made up of 18 amino acids. V was clipped by 7 bases and J by 0 bases; unmatched bases: 14. The CDR3 loop is CASIIQRDRGSSNYGYTF. As DNA, the CDR3 is TGTGCCAGCATCATACAAAGGGACAGGGGATCGTCTAACTATGGCTACACCTTC.

This chain joins TRBV7-3 and TRBJ1-6, with D uncertain. CDR1 and CDR2 from the germline V gene are SGHTA and FQGTGA. The V gene lost 8 bases and the J gene lost 14 bases, with 10 bases spanning the gap. The CDR3 contains 10 residues. CDR3 nucleotides: TGTGCCAGCCCCCTTATGTCCCTCCACTTT. It translates to CASPLMSLHF.

This clone has only a few counts. This chain connects TRBV30 to TRBJ1-2, with D perhaps TRBD1 (5 bases). V lost 3 bases, J lost 4 bases, and 15 bases lay in between. The CDR3 has 14 amino acids. Germline V gives CDR1 GTSNPN, CDR2 SVGIG (reference sequence). In DNA form, the CDR3 reads TGTGCCTGGAGCTCTAAAACTACAGGCTATGGCTACACCTTC. Protein: CAWSSKTTGYGYTF.

About this clone: This same CDR3 is encoded by further DNA sequences in the sample. The V gene is TRBV2, the J gene TRBJ2-1; 13 bases are shared with TRBD2. This CDR3 spans 15 amino acids. V trimming: 8 bases; J trimming: 4 bases; junction bases outside the gene matches: 5. The germline V gene has CDR1 SNHLY and CDR2 FYNNEI. CDR3: CASGTSGARYNEQFF. CDR3 coding DNA: TGTGCCAGCGGGACTAGCGGGGCCCGATACAATGAGCAGTTCTTC.

The chain uses TRBV28 and TRBJ2-5; perhaps TRBD1 as D (6 bases). V gave up 6 bases and J gave up 0 bases, with 14 bases separating them. Germline CDR1 is MDHEN and CDR2 is SYDVKM. The length of the CDR3 is 15 residues. For the CDR3, the DNA is TGTGCCAGCAGACGGGACACCTTGTACCAAGAGACCCAGTACTTC. Translated: CASRRDTLYQETQYF.

V gene TRBV5-4 combines with J gene TRBJ2-7, with 9 bases lining up with TRBD1. Germline-derived CDR1 and CDR2 are SGHNT and YYREEE (reference sequence). The junction had 10 bases not matched to a gene; V was cut back by 8 bases and J by 4 bases. The CDR3 length is 14 residues. Here the CDR3 reads CASQPGQGGYEQYF. The CDR3 DNA follows: TGTGCCAGTCAGCCGGGACAGGGAGGTTACGAGCAGTACTTC.

This sequence joins TRBV29-1 and TRBJ1-2; 9 nucleotides align to TRBD1. The germline V gene encodes CDR1 SQVTM and CDR2 ANQGSEA. The CDR3 runs 14 residues. The ends lost 5 bases at V and 12 bases at J; junction bases unmatched: 16. CDR3 coding DNA: TGCAGCGTTCCGAGAGAGGGACAGGGAAGGTCCCACACCTTC. This gives the protein CSVPREGQGRSHTF.

V gene TRBV10-3 combines with J gene TRBJ2-1; 7 positions agree with TRBD2. CDR1 is ENHRY, CDR2 SYGVKD, per germline. Germline trimming cut 3 bases from V and 4 bases from J; bases unmatched to any gene: 9. The CDR3 extends over 16 amino acids. In DNA form, the CDR3 reads TGTGCCATCAGTGAACGGGGGGAATCTGTATACAATGAGCAGTTCTTC. Residues: CAISERGESVYNEQFF.

This clone has only a few counts. The CDR3 here is CASSKRGGETQYF. CDR3 DNA: TGTGCCAGCAGTAAACGGGGGGGAGAGACCCAGTACTTC. J is TRBJ2-5 and V is TRBV6-5; 8 nucleotides agree with TRBD2. The CDR3 is made up of 13 amino acids. In germline, CDR1 is MNHEY, CDR2 SVGAGI. The V gene end was trimmed by 5 bases and the J gene end by 4 bases; junction bases not matched to a gene: 3.

The V and J genes are TRBV5-5 and TRBJ1-4; no reliable D call. CDR1 and CDR2 from the germline V gene are SGHKS and YYEKEE (reference sequence). The V end was cut by 1 base, the J end by 4 bases, with 8 bases between. The length of the CDR3 is 14 residues. The CDR3 spells CASSLTAINEKLFF. The CDR3 region has the DNA TGTGCCAGCAGCTTGACAGCCATTAATGAAAAACTGTTTTTT.

This clone was picked up one time. The CDR3 DNA reads TGCGCCAGCAGCCAAGTATCGGTGACAGGGTCTTACGGCTACACCTTC. Its protein is CASSQVSVTGSYGYTF. J is TRBJ1-2 and V is TRBV4-3, with 7 bases that match TRBD1. The CDR3 totals 16 residues. Per the germline V gene, CDR1 is LGHNA and CDR2 is YSLEER. J gave up 8 bases and V 1 base, and 13 bases lay outside the gene matches.